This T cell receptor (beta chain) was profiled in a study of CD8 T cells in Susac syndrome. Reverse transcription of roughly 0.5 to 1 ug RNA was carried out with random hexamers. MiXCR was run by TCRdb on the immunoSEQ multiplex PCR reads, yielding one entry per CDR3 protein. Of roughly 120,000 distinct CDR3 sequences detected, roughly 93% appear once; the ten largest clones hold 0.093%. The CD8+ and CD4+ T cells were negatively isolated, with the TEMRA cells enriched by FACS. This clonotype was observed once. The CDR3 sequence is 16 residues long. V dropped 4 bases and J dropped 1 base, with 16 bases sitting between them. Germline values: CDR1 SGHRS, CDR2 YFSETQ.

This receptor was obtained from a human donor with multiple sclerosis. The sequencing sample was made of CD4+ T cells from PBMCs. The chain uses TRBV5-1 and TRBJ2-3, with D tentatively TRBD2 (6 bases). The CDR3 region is CASSPTSPGGTDTQYF. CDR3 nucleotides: TGCGCCAGCAGCCCTACCAGTCCGGGGGGCACAGATACGCAGTATTTT.